Below, 5 T cell receptor beta chains from the same sample are listed, as sequenced in a study of persistence of HIV-infected CD4 T cells. An overlapping HIV-1 Gag peptide pool stimulated these cells at 1 ug/peptide/mL. Sorting selected CD4+ T cells upregulating both CD40 ligand and CD69. This was the immunoSEQ version 4 assay in survey mode. This table comes from immunoSEQ multiplex PCR, and its TCRdb copy is limited to in-frame clones, with some not included. Counted here are over 10,000 clones, less than 70% occurring once; the ten biggest clones make up roughly 7.2%. No antigens are known for them. The material was CD4+ T cells sorted from PBMCs after 18-hour stimulation, obtained from a patient who received antiretroviral therapy. The receptors come from an adult man with HIV who was CMV-seropositive.

This clone has just a few counts. The genes are TRBV6-2 or TRBV6-3 and TRBJ1-1; no definite D call. CDR1 is MNHEY, CDR2 SVGEGT, per germline. V shed 0 bases and J shed 6 bases, with 11 bases lying between them. The CDR3 is made up of 14 amino acids. The CDR3 is CASSYSTGEPEAFF. CDR3 DNA: TGTGCCAGCAGTTACTCGACCGGGGAACCTGAAGCTTTCTTT.

The chain joins TRBV29-1 to TRBJ1-3, with 10 bases that match TRBD1. The V and J ends lost 6 bases and 4 bases, in that order; junction bases with no gene match: 6. Germline values: CDR1 SQVTM, CDR2 ANQGSEA. The CDR3 consists of 14 residues. The CDR3 DNA reads as TGCAGCGTGTCGGGACAGGGGATCGGAAACACCATATATTTT. Its translation is CSVSGQGIGNTIYF.

The chain is built from TRBV6-1 and TRBJ1-2; the D is unclear. The CDR3 consists of 13 residues. From germline, CDR1 is MNHNS and CDR2 SASEGT. V shed 0 bases and J shed 4 bases, with 6 bases lying between them. The CDR3 DNA follows: TGTGCCAGCAGTGAAGCTCTCGTCTATGGCTACACCTTC. This encodes CASSEALVYGYTF.

V gene TRBV29-1 combines with J gene TRBJ2-1; D possibly uses TRBD1 or TRBD2 (6 bases each). The CDR3 spans 12 residues. Germline V gene lookup returns CDR1 SQVTM and CDR2 ANQGSEA. The CDR3 protein is CRVEGDYNEQFF. In DNA form, the CDR3 reads TGCAGGGTGGAGGGGGACTACAATGAGCAGTTCTTC.

The V and J genes are TRBV5-5 and TRBJ1-2; 7 bases are shared with TRBD1. The ends lost 0 bases at V and 5 bases at J; junction bases unmatched: 10. From germline, CDR1 is SGHKS and CDR2 YYEKEE (reference sequence). The CDR3 runs to 16 residues. CDR3: CASSLALAGGKYGYTF. The CDR3 bases are TGTGCCAGCAGCTTGGCCTTGGCAGGGGGGAAATATGGCTACACCTTC.